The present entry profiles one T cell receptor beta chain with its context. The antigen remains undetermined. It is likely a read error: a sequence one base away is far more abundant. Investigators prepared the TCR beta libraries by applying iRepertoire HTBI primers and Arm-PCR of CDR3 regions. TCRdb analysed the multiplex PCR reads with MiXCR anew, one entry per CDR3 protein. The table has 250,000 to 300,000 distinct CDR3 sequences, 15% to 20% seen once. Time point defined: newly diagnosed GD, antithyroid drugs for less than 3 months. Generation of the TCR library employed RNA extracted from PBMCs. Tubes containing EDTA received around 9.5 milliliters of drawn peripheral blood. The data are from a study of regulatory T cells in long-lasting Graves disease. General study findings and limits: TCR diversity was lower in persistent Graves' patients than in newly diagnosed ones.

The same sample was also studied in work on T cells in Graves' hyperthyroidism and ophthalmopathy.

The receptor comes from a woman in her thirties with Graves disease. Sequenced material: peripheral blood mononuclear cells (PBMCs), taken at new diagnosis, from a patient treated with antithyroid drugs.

The CDR3 bases are TGTGCCAGCAGTTTCAACGGGGGTGACACAGATACGCAGTATTTT. Its translation: CASSFNGGDTDTQYF. The gene calls are TRBV6-2 or TRBV6-3 and TRBJ2-3; D possibly corresponds to TRBD2 (6 bases). Trimming took 4 bases from V and 2 from J, leaving 13 bases between them. The CDR3 covers 15 residues. CDR1 and CDR2 from the germline V gene are MNHEY and SVGEGT.